These 11 T cell receptor beta chains originate from one sample sequenced in a study of Tregs in tolerant kidney transplant recipients. Mixed chimerism was transient after nonmyeloablative marrow transplants from related graft donors. Libraries were prepared by immunoSEQ multiplex PCR; TCRdb keeps only in-frame clonotypes and omits some of them. Here the sample spans about 52,000 clones, about 90% being singletons. Here the sequenced sample was CD8+ T cells from blood (PBMCs), taken 24 months after the transplant. All receptors derive from a human patient who received a combined kidney and bone marrow transplant. Some T cells may originate from the graft donor.

The chain couples TRBV27 to TRBJ2-7; the match to TRBD2 covers 8 bases. Looked up from germline, CDR1 is MNHEY and CDR2 is SMNVEV (reference sequence). The CDR3 sequence is 15 residues long. V gave up 6 bases and J gave up 0 bases; unmatched junction bases: 7. CDR3 loop: CASSLSGGLSYEQYF. The CDR3, as DNA: TGTGCCAGCAGCCTAAGCGGGGGTCTCTCCTACGAGCAGTACTTC.

This chain links TRBV29-1 with TRBJ1-1; a possible D gene is TRBD1 (5 bases). Germline values: CDR1 SQVTM, CDR2 ANQGSEA. V was cut by 6 bases and J by 0 bases, with 20 bases left in between. The CDR3 consists of 16 residues. The CDR3 protein is CSVGGGAGLLNTEAFF. DNA of the CDR3: TGCAGCGTGGGGGGTGGAGCAGGTCTGTTGAACACTGAAGCTTTCTTT.

This clone was seen a few times. The J gene is TRBJ2-1, the V gene TRBV19; 9 nucleotides align to TRBD2. V shed 4 bases, J shed 4 bases, and the junction held 5 bases outside the gene matches. Germline CDR1 LNHDA, CDR2 SQIVND (reference sequence). This CDR3 has 15 amino acids. CDR3 in DNA: TGTGCCAGTAGTACCGGACTAGCGCTATACAATGAGCAGTTCTTC. Translation: CASSTGLALYNEQFF.

The gene calls are TRBV30 and TRBJ1-1; tentative D call: TRBD1 (6 bases). This CDR3 is 13 amino acids long. Germline-derived CDR1 and CDR2 are GTSNPN and SVGIG (reference sequence). V lost 0 bases and J 12 bases, leaving 17 bases between the germline ends. The CDR3 loop is CAWSVDIQGLTFF. CDR3 nucleotide sequence: TGTGCCTGGAGTGTAGATATTCAGGGGCTGACTTTCTTT.

With respect to this clone: At one boundary the junction diverges from the germline segment, which might be a read error. This chain uses TRBV11-3 with TRBJ2-2, with 13 positions matching TRBD2. This CDR3 has 17 amino acids. CDR1 and CDR2 (germline): SGHNT, YENEEA. The CDR3 spells CASTLLAGGPDTGELFF. The CDR3 coding sequence is TGTGCCAGCACCTTACTAGCGGGAGGGCCCGACACCGGGGAGCTGTTTTTT.

The rearrangement joins TRBV19 to TRBJ2-7; 11 bases match TRBD2. The germline CDR1 and CDR2 sequences are LNHDA and SQIVND (reference sequence). The CDR3 consists of 15 residues. J was trimmed by 5 bases and V by 5 bases; bases with no gene match: 8. CDR3 nucleotide sequence: TGTGCCAGTAGTGTTACTAGCGGGAGTTACGACGAGCAGTACTTC. Translating gives CASSVTSGSYDEQYF.

The chain employs TRBV9 and TRBJ2-1; D might be TRBD1 (6 bases). This CDR3 comprises 17 residues. V was cut by 0 bases and J by 0 bases, with 13 bases left in between. The germline V gene has CDR1 SGDLS and CDR2 YYNGEE. The CDR3 here is CASSVGGGLLSYNEQFF. The CDR3 DNA sequence: TGTGCCAGCAGCGTAGGTGGGGGCCTACTCTCCTACAATGAGCAGTTCTTC.

This clone was found a few times. The chain combines TRBV4-3 with TRBJ1-4, with a tentative D call TRBD1 (6 bases). V was clipped by 2 bases and J by 0 bases, with 22 bases between them. Germline V CDR1 and CDR2: LGHNA, YSLEER. The CDR3 runs 20 residues. CDR3 sequence: CASSQSPGTIVRATNEKLFF. CDR3 coding DNA: TGCGCCAGCAGCCAATCCCCCGGGACAATCGTACGCGCAACTAATGAAAAACTGTTTTTT.

The chain joins TRBV7-9 to TRBJ2-4; maybe TRBD1 (6 bases). Trimming took 5 bases from V and 0 from J, leaving 14 bases between them. CDR3 length: 16 residues. In germline, CDR1 is SEHNR, CDR2 FQNEAQ (reference sequence). In DNA form, the CDR3 reads TGTGCCAGCAGCGCCCGAACAGGGTTAGCCAAAAACATTCAGTACTTC. This codes for CASSARTGLAKNIQYF.

A few counts support this clone. The chain carries TRBV27 and TRBJ1-4, with 8 bases aligning to TRBD1. Germline V CDR1 and CDR2: MNHEY, SMNVEV (reference sequence). CDR3 length equals 17 residues. The V and J ends lost 4 bases and 0 bases, in that order; junction bases with no gene match: 7. In DNA form, the CDR3 reads TGTGCCAGCAGTTCCAACCCGGACAGGGCAACTAATGAAAAACTGTTTTTT. This gives the protein CASSSNPDRATNEKLFF.

The J gene is TRBJ2-7, the V gene TRBV29-1, with D perhaps TRBD2 (7 bases). The V gene lost 7 bases and the J gene lost 2 bases, with 12 bases spanning the gap. CDR3 size: 12 residues. Germline CDR1 reads SQVTM; CDR2 reads ANQGSEA. The CDR3 region has the DNA TGCAGCGCCGAGGGGGGGGCCTACGAGCAGTACTTC. It encodes CSAEGGAYEQYF.